This TCR beta chain was recovered during a study of blood T cells in healthy people across ages. In its sample, this clonotype was seen a few times. A sample-barcoded 5' primer and a J-beta primer mix were used in a second PCR of roughly 7 to 12 cycles. Each cDNA molecule carried a tag from a template-switch adaptor that contained 12 random nucleotides. Every sample produced at least 3 million CDR3-containing paired-end reads. TCRdb called the 5' RACE reads again in MiXCR, with one record for every CDR3 protein. The table shows 1.8 million or so distinct CDR3 sequences, with about 39% occurring only once. Every sample yielded at least 7 million isolated PBMCs. The germline V gene has CDR1 SQVTM and CDR2 ANQGSEA. The CDR3 loop spans 11 amino acids. Between the trimmed V and J ends, which lost 8 bases and 1 base, there was a span of 8 bases.

The chain recombines TRBV29-1 with TRBJ1-1; D is uncertain. The sequenced sample consisted of blood. The receptor was isolated from a human donor in good health. The chain's CDR3 is CSLPSNTEAFF. The CDR3 bases are TGCAGCCTCCCTTCGAACACTGAAGCTTTCTTT.